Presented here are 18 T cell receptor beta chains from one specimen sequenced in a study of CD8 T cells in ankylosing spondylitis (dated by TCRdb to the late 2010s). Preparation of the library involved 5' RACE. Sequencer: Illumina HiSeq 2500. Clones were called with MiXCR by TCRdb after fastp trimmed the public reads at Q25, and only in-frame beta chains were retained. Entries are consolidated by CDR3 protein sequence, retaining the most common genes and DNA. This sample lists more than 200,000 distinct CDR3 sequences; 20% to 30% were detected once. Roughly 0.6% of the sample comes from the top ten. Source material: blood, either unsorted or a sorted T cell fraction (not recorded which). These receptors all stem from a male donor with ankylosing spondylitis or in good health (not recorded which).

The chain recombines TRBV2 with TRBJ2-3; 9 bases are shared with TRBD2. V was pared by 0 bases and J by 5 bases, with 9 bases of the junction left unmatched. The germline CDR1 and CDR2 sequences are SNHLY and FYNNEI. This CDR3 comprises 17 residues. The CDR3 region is CASSEARLAGALDTQYF. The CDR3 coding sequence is TGTGCCAGCAGTGAAGCGCGCTTAGCGGGGGCCCTAGATACGCAGTATTTT.

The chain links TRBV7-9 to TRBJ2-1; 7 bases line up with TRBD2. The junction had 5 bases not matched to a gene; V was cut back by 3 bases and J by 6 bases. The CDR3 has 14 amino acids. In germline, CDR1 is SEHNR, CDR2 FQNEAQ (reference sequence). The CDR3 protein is CASSLSGTTNEQFF. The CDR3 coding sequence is TGTGCCAGCAGCTTGTCTGGGACTACCAATGAGCAGTTCTTC. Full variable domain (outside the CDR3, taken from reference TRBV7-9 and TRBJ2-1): DTGVSQNPRHKITKRGQNVTFRCDPISEHNRLYWYRQTLGQGPEFLTYFQNEAQLEKSRLLSDRFSAERPKGSFSTLEIQRTEQGDSAMYLCASSLSGTTNEQFFGPGTRLTVL.

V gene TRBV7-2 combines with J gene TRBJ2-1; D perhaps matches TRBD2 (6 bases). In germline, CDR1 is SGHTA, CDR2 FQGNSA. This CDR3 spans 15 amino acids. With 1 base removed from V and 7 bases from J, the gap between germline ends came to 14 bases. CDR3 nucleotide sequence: TGTGCCAGCAGCTTAGACGGGAGAGGTGAAAATGAGCAGTTCTTC. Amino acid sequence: CASSLDGRGENEQFF.

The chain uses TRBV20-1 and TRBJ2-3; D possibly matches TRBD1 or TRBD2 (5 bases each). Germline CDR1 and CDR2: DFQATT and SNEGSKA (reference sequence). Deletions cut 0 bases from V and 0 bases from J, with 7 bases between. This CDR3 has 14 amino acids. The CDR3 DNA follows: TGCAGTGCTAGAGATGAGGGGAGCACAGATACGCAGTATTTT. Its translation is CSARDEGSTDTQYF.

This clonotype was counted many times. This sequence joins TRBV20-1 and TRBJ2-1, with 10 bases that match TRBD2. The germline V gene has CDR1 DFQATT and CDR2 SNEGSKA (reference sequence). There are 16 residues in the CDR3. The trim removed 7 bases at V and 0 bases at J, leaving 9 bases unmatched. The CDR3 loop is CSGKRGGRSSYNEQFF. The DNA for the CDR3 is TGCAGTGGAAAGCGGGGGGGCCGCAGCTCCTACAATGAGCAGTTCTTC.

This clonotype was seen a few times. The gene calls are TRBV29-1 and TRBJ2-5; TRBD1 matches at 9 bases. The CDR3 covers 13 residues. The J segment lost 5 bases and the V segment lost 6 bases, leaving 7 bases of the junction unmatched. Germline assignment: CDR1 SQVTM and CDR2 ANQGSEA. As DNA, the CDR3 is TGCAGCGTCTGGGACAGGGTCATCGAGACCCAGTACTTC. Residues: CSVWDRVIETQYF.

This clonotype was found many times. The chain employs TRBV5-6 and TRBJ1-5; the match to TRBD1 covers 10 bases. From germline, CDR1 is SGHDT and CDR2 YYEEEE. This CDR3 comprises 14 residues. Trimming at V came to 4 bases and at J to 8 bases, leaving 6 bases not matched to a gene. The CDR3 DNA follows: TGTGCCAGCAGCCCGACAGGGGGCTTTGAGCCCCAGCATTTT. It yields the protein CASSPTGGFEPQHF. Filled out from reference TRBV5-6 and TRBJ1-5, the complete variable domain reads DAGVTQSPTHLIKTRGQQVTLRCSPKSGHDTVSWYQQALGQGPQFIFQYYEEEERQRGNFPDRFSGHQFPNYSSELNVNALLLGDSALYLCASSPTGGFEPQHFGDGTRLSIL.

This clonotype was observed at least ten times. CDR3 sequence: CSARPHPGRVDYGYTF. CDR3 DNA sequence: TGCAGTGCTAGACCACATCCCGGCAGGGTTGATTATGGCTACACCTTC. The chain combines TRBV20-1 with TRBJ1-2; possible D gene TRBD1, 5 bases. V was pared by 2 bases and J by 5 bases, with 21 bases between. CDR1 is DFQATT, CDR2 SNEGSKA, per germline (reference sequence). The CDR3 covers 16 residues.

CDR3 sequence: CSVLGPLQIRAFF. The CDR3 DNA sequence: TGCAGCGTCCTGGGACCCCTTCAAATTAGAGCTTTCTTT. The chain joins TRBV29-1 to TRBJ1-1, with D possibly being TRBD1 (5 bases). Germline CDR1 SQVTM, CDR2 ANQGSEA. There are 13 residues in the CDR3. The germline V and J ends were trimmed by 6 bases and 10 bases, with 21 bases remaining between them.

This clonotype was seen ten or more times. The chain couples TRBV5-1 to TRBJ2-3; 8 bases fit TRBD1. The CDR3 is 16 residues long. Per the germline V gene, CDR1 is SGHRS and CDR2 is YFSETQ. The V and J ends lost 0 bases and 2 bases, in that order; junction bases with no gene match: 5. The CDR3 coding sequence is TGCGCCAGCAGCTTGGGAGCCAGGGGGCACACAGATACGCAGTATTTT. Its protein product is CASSLGARGHTDTQYF.

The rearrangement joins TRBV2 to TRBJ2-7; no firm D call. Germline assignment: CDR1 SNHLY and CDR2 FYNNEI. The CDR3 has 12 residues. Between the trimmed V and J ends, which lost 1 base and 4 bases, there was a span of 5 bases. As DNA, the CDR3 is TGTGCCAGCAGTGAAGATGCTTACGAGCAGTACTTC. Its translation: CASSEDAYEQYF. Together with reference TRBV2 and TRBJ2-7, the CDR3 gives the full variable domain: EPEVTQTPSHQVTQMGQEVILRCVPISNHLYFYWYRQILGQKVEFLVSFYNNEISEKSEIFDDQFSVERPDGSNFTLKIRSTKLEDSAMYFCASSEDAYEQYFGPGTRLTVT.

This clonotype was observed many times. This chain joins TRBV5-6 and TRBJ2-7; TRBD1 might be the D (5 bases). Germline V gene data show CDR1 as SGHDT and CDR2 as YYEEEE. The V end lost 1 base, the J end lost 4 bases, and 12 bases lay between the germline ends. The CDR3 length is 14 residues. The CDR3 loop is CASSLRGPGYEQYF. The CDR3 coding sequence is TGTGCCAGCAGCTTGAGGGGTCCCGGGTACGAGCAGTACTTC.

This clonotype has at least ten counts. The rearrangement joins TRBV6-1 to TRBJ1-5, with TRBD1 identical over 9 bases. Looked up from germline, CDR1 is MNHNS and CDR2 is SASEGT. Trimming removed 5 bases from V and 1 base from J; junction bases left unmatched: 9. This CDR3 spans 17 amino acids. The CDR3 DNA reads TGTGCCAGCAGTAAGTCAACAGGGGGCAGAAGCAATCAGCCCCAGCATTTT. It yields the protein CASSKSTGGRSNQPQHF.

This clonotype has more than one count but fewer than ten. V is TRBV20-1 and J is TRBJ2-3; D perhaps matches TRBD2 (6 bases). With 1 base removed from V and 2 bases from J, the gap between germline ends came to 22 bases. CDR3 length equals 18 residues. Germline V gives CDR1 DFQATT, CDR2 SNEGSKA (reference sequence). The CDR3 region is CSARAPGLAGGFTDTQYF. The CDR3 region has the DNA TGCAGTGCTAGAGCTCCGGGACTGGCCGGGGGTTTCACAGATACGCAGTATTTT.

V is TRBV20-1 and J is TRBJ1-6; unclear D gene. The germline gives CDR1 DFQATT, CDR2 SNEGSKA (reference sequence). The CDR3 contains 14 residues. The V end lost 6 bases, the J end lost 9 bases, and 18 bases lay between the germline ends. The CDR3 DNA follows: TGCAGTGCGCGGAGGACTCCCGGCGGTTCACCCCTCCACTTT. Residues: CSARRTPGGSPLHF.

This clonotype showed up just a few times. The CDR3 protein is CASSQPGQGDYEQYF. CDR3 nucleotides: TGTGCCAGCAGCCAACCTGGGCAGGGAGACTACGAGCAGTACTTC. The V call is TRBV3-1, the J call TRBJ2-7; D may be TRBD1 or TRBD2 (5 bases each). Trimming pared 2 bases from V and 3 bases from J, leaving 14 bases between. Germline assignment: CDR1 LGHDT and CDR2 YNNKEL (reference sequence). The CDR3 covers 15 residues.

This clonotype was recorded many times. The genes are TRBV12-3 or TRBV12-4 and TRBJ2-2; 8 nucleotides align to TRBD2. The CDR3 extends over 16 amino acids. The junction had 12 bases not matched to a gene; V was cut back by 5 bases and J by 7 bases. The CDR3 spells CASSLRTSRQNGELFF. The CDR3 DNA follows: TGTGCCAGCAGTCTTAGGACTAGCCGTCAGAACGGGGAGCTGTTTTTT.

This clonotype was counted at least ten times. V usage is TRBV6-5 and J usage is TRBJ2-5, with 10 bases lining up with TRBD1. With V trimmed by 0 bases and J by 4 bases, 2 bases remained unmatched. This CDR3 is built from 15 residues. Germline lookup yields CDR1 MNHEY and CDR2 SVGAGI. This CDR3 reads CASSYSGQGRETQYF. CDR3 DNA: TGTGCCAGCAGTTACTCGGGACAGGGGCGAGAGACCCAGTACTTC.